The T cell receptor (beta chain) described here comes from a study of identical twins. The CDR3 spans 12 residues. The V segment lost 5 bases and the J segment 4 bases; nucleotides outside the gene matches: 1. CDR1 is DFQATT and CDR2 is SNEGSKA in the germline V gene (reference sequence). This clonotype was counted a few times. Its antigen is as yet unknown. Study conclusions and caveats: The more abundant beta clonotypes in cord blood had fewer insertions, and memory repertoires did not show this. Low generation-probability sequences were in excess among twin-shared out-of-frame alpha sequences.

TCRdb called the 5' RACE reads again in MiXCR, with one record for every CDR3 protein. Of more than 200,000 distinct CDR3 sequences listed, less than 10% are singletons. This chain links TRBV20-1 with TRBJ1-2, with 10 positions matching TRBD1. This TCR was recovered from a woman under 30 in good health. The sequenced sample consisted of memory (CD45RO+) T cells sorted from blood. CDR3 sequence (DNA): TGCAGTGCTGACAGGGGGCTCTATGGCTACACCTTC. Translated: CSADRGLYGYTF.